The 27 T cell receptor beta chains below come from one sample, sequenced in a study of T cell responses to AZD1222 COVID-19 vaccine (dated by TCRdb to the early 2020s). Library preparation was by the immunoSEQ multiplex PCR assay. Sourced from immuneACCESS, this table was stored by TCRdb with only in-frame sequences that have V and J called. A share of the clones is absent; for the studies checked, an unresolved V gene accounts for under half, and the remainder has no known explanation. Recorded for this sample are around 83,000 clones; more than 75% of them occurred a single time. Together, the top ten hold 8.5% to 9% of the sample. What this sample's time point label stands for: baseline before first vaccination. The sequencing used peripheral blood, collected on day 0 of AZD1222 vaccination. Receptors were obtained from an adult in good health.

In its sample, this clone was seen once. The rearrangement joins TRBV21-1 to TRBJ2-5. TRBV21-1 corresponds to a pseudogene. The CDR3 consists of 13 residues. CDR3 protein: CASSSSSQETQYF. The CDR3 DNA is TGTGCCAGCAGCAGCAGTAGCCAAGAGACCCAGTACTTC.

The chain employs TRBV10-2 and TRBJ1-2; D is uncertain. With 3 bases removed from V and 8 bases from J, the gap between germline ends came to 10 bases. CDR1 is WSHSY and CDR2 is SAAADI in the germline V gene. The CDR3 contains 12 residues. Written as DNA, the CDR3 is TGCGCCAGCAGTGAAGAGGTGGGAGGCTACACCTTC. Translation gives CASSEEVGGYTF.

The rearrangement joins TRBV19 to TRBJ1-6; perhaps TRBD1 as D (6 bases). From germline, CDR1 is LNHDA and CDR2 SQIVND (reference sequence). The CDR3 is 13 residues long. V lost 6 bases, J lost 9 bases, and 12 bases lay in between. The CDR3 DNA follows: TGTGCCAGTAGCGGGCAGGGGAGTTCACCCCTCCACTTT. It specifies CASSGQGSSPLHF.

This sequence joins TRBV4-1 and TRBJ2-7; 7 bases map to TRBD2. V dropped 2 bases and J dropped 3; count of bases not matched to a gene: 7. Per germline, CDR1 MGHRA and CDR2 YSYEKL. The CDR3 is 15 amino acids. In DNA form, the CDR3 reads TGCGCCAGCAGCCAACGGGAGGACTATCTCTACGAGCAGTACTTC. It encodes CASSQREDYLYEQYF.

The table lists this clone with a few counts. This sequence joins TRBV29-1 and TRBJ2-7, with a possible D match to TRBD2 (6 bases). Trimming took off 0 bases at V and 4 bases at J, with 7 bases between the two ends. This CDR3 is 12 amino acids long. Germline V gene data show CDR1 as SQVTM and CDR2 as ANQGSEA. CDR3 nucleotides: TGCAGCGTTGAAGAGGCGGGGTACGAGCAGTACTTC. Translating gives CSVEEAGYEQYF.

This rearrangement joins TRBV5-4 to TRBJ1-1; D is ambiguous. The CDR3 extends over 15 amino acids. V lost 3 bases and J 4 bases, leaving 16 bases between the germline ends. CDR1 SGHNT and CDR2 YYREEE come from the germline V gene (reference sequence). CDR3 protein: CASSSWTPSATEAFF. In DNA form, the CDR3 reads TGTGCCAGCAGCTCCTGGACGCCCTCGGCCACTGAAGCTTTCTTT.

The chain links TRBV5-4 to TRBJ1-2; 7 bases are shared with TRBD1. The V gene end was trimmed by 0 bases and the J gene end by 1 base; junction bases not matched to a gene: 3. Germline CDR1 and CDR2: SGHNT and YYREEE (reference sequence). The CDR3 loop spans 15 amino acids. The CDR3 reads CASSLADRLNYGYTF. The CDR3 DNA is TGTGCCAGCAGCTTGGCGGACAGGCTTAACTATGGCTACACCTTC.

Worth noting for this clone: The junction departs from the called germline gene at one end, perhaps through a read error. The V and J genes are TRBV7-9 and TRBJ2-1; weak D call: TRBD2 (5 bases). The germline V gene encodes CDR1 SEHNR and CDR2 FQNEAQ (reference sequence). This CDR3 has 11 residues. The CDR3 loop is CASSLAREQFF. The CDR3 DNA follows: TGTGCCAGTAGCTTAGCGCGTGAGCAGTTCTTC.

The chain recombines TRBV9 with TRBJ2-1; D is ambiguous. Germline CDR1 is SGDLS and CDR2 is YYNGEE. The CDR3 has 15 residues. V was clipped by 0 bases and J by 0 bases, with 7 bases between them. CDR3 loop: CASSVVPGSYNEQFF. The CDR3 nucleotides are TGTGCCAGCAGCGTAGTGCCGGGCTCCTACAATGAGCAGTTCTTC.

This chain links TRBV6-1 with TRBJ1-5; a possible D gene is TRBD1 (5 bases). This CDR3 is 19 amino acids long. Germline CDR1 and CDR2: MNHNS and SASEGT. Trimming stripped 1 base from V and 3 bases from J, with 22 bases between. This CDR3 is CASSEGDVGGAVYNQPQHF. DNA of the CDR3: TGTGCCAGCAGTGAAGGTGATGTTGGTGGGGCCGTTTACAATCAGCCCCAGCATTTT.

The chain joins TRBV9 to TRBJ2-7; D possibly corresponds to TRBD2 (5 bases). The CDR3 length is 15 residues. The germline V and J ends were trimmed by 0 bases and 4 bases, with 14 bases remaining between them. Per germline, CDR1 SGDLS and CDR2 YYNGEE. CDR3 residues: CASSVAGSVGYEQYF. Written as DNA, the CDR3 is TGTGCCAGCAGCGTAGCGGGGTCCGTCGGATACGAGCAGTACTTC.

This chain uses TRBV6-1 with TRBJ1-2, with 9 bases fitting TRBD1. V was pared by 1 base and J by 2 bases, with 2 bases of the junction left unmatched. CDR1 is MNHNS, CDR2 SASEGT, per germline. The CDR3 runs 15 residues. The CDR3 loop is CASSEGTGGNYGYTF. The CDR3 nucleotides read TGTGCCAGCAGTGAAGGAACAGGGGGCAACTATGGCTACACCTTC.

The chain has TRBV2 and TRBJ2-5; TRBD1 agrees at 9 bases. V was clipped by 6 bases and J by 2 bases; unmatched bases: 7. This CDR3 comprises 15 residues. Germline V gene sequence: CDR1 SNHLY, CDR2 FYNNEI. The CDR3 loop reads CASRPGTGPQETQYF. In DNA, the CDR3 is TGTGCCAGCAGACCCGGGACAGGGCCTCAAGAGACCCAGTACTTC.

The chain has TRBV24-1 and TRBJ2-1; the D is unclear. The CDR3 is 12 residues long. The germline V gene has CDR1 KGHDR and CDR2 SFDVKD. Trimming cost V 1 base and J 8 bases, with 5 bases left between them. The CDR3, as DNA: TGTGCCACCAGTGATTTTAGGGATGAGCAGTTCTTC. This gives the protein CATSDFRDEQFF.

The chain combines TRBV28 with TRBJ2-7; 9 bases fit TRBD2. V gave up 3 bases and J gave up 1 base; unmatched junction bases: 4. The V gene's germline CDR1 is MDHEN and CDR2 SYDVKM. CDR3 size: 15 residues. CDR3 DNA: TGTGCCAGCAGTTTGGGCGGGAGGGCTTCCTACGAGCAGTACTTC. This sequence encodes CASSLGGRASYEQYF.

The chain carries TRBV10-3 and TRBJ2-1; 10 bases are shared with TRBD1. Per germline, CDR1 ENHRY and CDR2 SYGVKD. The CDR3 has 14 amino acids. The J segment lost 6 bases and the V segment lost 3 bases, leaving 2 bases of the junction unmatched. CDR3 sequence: CAISDGDRGNEQFF. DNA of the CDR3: TGTGCCATCAGTGATGGGGACAGGGGCAATGAGCAGTTCTTC.

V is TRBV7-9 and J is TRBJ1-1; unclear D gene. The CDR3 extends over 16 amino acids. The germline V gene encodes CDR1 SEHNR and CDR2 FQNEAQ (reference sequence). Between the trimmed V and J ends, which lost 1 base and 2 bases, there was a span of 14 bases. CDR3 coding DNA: TGTGCCAGCAGCTTAGGGACCACATGGATCAACACTGAAGCTTTCTTT. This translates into CASSLGTTWINTEAFF.

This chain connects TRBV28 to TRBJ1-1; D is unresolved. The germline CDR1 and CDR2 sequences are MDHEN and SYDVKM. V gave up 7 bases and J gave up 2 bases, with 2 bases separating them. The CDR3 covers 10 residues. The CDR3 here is CASINTEAFF. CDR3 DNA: TGTGCCAGCATTAACACTGAAGCTTTCTTT.

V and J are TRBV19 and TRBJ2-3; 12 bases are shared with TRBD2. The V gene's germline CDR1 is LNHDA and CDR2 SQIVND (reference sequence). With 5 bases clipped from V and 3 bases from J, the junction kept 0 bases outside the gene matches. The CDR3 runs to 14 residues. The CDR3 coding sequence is TGTGCCAGTAGTGGACTAGCGGGAACAGATACGCAGTATTTT. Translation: CASSGLAGTDTQYF.

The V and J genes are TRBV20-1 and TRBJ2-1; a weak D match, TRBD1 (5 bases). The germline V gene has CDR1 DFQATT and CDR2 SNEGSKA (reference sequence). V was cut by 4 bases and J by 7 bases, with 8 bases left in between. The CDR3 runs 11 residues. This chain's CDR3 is CSAMKGNEQFF. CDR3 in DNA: TGCAGTGCTATGAAGGGGAATGAGCAGTTCTTC.

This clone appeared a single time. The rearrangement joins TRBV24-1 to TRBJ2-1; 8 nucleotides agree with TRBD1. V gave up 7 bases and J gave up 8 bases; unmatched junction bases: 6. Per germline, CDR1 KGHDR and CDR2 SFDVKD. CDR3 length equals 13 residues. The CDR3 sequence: CATRRTGFDEQFF. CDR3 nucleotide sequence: TGTGCCACCAGACGGACAGGGTTCGATGAGCAGTTCTTC.

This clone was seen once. The CDR3 region is CASSPGIKLFF. For the CDR3, the DNA is TGTGCCAGCAGCCCCGGTATAAAACTGTTTTTT. V is TRBV3-1 (or the pseudogene TRBV3-2) and J is TRBJ1-4, with no clear D. Germline V CDR1 and CDR2: LGHDT, YNNKEL (reference sequence). The germline V and J ends were trimmed by 4 bases and 10 bases, with 7 bases remaining between them. This CDR3 is 11 amino acids long.

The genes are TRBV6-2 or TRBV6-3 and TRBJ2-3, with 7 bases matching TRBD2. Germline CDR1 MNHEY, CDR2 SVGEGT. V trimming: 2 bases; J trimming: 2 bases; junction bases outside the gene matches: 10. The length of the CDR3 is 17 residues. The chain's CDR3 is CASSYRSGLADTDTQYF. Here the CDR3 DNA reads TGTGCCAGCAGTTACCGATCCGGGCTAGCGGACACAGATACGCAGTATTTT.

This CDR3 reads CASKARGVNTEAFF. CDR3 DNA: TGTGCCAGTAAGGCCCGAGGGGTGAACACTGAAGCTTTCTTT. V is TRBV19 and J is TRBJ1-1, with D possibly matching TRBD1 (5 bases). V lost 7 bases and J lost 0, with 12 bases in between. This CDR3 region has 14 residues. Germline lookup yields CDR1 LNHDA and CDR2 SQIVND (reference sequence).

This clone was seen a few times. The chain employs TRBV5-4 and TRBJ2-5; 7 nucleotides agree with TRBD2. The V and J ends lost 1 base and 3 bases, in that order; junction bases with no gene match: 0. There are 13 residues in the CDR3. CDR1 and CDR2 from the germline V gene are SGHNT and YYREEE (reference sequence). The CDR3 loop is CASSLRGEETQYF. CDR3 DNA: TGTGCCAGCAGCTTGCGGGGGGAAGAGACCCAGTACTTC.

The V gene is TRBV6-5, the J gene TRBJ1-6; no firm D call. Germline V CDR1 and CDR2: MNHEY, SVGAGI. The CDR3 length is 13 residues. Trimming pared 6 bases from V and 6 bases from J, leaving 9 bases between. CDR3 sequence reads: CASSLTPNSPLHF. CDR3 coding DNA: TGTGCCAGCAGCCTCACCCCTAATTCACCCCTCCACTTT.

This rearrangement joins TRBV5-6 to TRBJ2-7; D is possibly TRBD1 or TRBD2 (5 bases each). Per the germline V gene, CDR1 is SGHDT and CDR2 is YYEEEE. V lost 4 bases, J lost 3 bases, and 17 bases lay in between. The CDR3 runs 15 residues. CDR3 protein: CASSRDPQGYYEQYF. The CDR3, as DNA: TGTGCCAGCAGCCGGGACCCCCAAGGCTACTACGAGCAGTACTTC. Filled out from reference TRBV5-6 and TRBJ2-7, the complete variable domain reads DAGVTQSPTHLIKTRGQQVTLRCSPKSGHDTVSWYQQALGQGPQFIFQYYEEEERQRGNFPDRFSGHQFPNYSSELNVNALLLGDSALYLCASSRDPQGYYEQYFGPGTRLTVT.